This TCR beta chain derives from a study of T-cell reconstitution after alpha-beta-depleted transplantation in children. Unique molecular identifiers were used to barcode this TCRbeta library. TCRdb itself ran the PCR reads through MiXCR, one entry per CDR3 protein. Among a few hundred thousand distinct CDR3 sequences, approximately 9.8% were seen once, and the ten largest hold around 5%. This CDR3 region has 16 residues. Looked up from germline, CDR1 is SQVTM and CDR2 is ANQGSEA. V was pared by 0 bases and J by 2 bases, with 16 bases between. This clonotype was seen ten or more times. This sequence originates from a human donor who donated a stem cell graft to a child with SCID. V is TRBV29-1 and J is TRBJ2-5, with D possibly TRBD2 on 5 matching bases. Source: PBMCs from the stem cell graft donor, taken from the stem cell graft. CDR3 nucleotide sequence: TGCAGCGTTGAAGACCAAGGGAGTCGGCTACAAGAGACCCAGTACTTC. Translating gives CSVEDQGSRLQETQYF.